These 21 T cell receptor beta chains came from one sample sequenced in a study of lymphopenia after photon versus proton radiotherapy. The protocol was immunoSEQ multiplex PCR, while the TCRdb copy is restricted to in-frame clones and leaves out a portion. The data contain 150,000 to 200,000 clones, 75% to 90% of them singletons. The input for sequencing was peripheral blood, taken from a patient treated with photon-based radiotherapy. These receptors all come from a man aged 45-65 years with gastric cancer.

J is TRBJ2-4 and V is TRBV5-6; TRBD1 agrees at 7 bases. With V trimmed by 0 bases and J by 6 bases, 3 bases remained unmatched. CDR1 is SGHDT, CDR2 YYEEEE, per germline. This CDR3 has 14 residues. The CDR3 region has the DNA TGTGCCAGCAGCTTGGGAGGGGGCGGAAACATTCAGTACTTC. It translates to CASSLGGGGNIQYF.

The rearrangement links TRBV7-9 to TRBJ2-2; 11 positions agree with TRBD2. This CDR3 spans 15 amino acids. In germline, CDR1 is SEHNR, CDR2 FQNEAQ (reference sequence). V was clipped by 7 bases and J by 6 bases; unmatched bases: 7. This CDR3 is CASIPTSGKAGELFF. CDR3 nucleotide sequence: TGTGCCAGCATTCCGACTAGCGGGAAGGCCGGGGAGCTGTTTTTT.

The chain uses TRBV2 and TRBJ1-2, with D uncertain. The CDR3 is 12 residues long. Germline lookup yields CDR1 SNHLY and CDR2 FYNNEI. V lost 6 bases to trimming and J lost 8 bases, with 13 bases between them. CDR3 sequence: CASRGPGRGYTF. CDR3 in DNA: TGTGCCAGCAGAGGCCCGGGGAGAGGCTACACCTTC.

The rearrangement joins TRBV5-1 to TRBJ2-4; D is perhaps TRBD2 (6 bases). Per the germline V gene, CDR1 is SGHRS and CDR2 is YFSETQ. With 0 bases removed from V and 8 bases from J, the gap between germline ends came to 18 bases. This CDR3 comprises 16 residues. CDR3 loop: CASSLGPAGVSHIQYF. DNA of the CDR3: TGCGCCAGCAGCTTGGGGCCAGCGGGTGTTTCACACATTCAGTACTTC.

This CDR3 reads CASSLTGPNTEAFF. CDR3 coding DNA: TGTGCCAGCAGCCTCACGGGCCCGAACACTGAAGCTTTCTTT. V is TRBV6-5 and J is TRBJ1-1, with unresolved D. The germline gives CDR1 MNHEY, CDR2 SVGAGI. V was clipped by 6 bases and J by 1 base, with 12 bases between them. This CDR3 spans 14 amino acids.

The chain is built from TRBV19 and TRBJ2-7; 9 bases agree with TRBD2. CDR3 length: 15 residues. The trim removed 3 bases at V and 3 bases at J, leaving 6 bases unmatched. From germline, CDR1 is LNHDA and CDR2 SQIVND (reference sequence). CDR3 DNA sequence: TGTGCCAGTAGTATTAGGGCTAGCGGGATCTACGAGCAGTACTTC. Amino acid sequence: CASSIRASGIYEQYF.

The CDR3 DNA reads as TGTGCCTGGAGTTCCAGACTCCCTTGGGGTTCCGGGGAGCTGTTTTTT. Protein: CAWSSRLPWGSGELFF. This sequence joins TRBV30 and TRBJ2-2; D gene ambiguous. V was cut by 2 bases and J by 6 bases, with 19 bases left in between. This CDR3 is built from 16 residues. Germline V gene lookup returns CDR1 GTSNPN and CDR2 SVGIG (reference sequence).

This sequence joins TRBV28 and TRBJ2-1; D tentatively reads TRBD1 or TRBD2 (5 bases each). Germline V gene sequence: CDR1 MDHEN, CDR2 SYDVKM. The CDR3 has 14 residues. With 2 bases removed from V and 6 bases from J, the gap between germline ends came to 11 bases. The CDR3 loop reads CASSLSWGSNEQFF. The CDR3 nucleotides read TGTGCCAGCAGTTTAAGTTGGGGGTCCAATGAGCAGTTCTTC.

Many counts were recorded for this clone. The chain recombines TRBV7-9 with TRBJ2-7; D not certain. The germline CDR1 and CDR2 sequences are SEHNR and FQNEAQ (reference sequence). The V gene lost 4 bases and the J gene lost 1 base, with 5 bases spanning the gap. This CDR3 is 12 amino acids long. The chain's CDR3 is CASSSTSYEQYF. CDR3 DNA: TGTGCCAGCAGCTCAACTTCCTACGAGCAGTACTTC.

The J gene is TRBJ2-4, the V gene TRBV6-5; 11 bases fit TRBD2. V shed 0 bases, J shed 9 bases, and the junction held 4 bases outside the gene matches. Germline assignment: CDR1 MNHEY and CDR2 SVGAGI. The CDR3 has 15 amino acids. The CDR3 spells CASSYSLAGDFIQYF. CDR3 DNA: TGTGCCAGCAGTTACTCACTAGCGGGAGATTTCATTCAGTACTTC.

The genes are TRBV11-2 and TRBJ2-3, with 8 bases fitting TRBD2. V lost 2 bases to trimming and J lost 2 bases; unmatched junction nucleotides: 3. This CDR3 spans 15 amino acids. CDR1 and CDR2 from the germline V gene are SGHAT and FQNNGV. The CDR3 spells CASSLRGGATDTQYF. Written as DNA, the CDR3 is TGTGCCAGCAGCTTACGGGGGGGGGCCACAGATACGCAGTATTTT.

The chain combines TRBV7-2 with TRBJ2-2; 7 positions agree with TRBD1. V shed 4 bases and J 1 base; nucleotides not matched to a gene: 3. Looked up from germline, CDR1 is SGHTA and CDR2 is FQGNSA. The CDR3 totals 15 residues. Here the CDR3 reads CASSSDRVNTGELFF. DNA of the CDR3: TGTGCCAGCAGCTCCGACAGGGTGAACACCGGGGAGCTGTTTTTT.

This chain joins TRBV5-1 and TRBJ2-3; D is perhaps TRBD2 (6 bases). The CDR3 is 17 residues long. Germline V gives CDR1 SGHRS, CDR2 YFSETQ. The V end was cut by 1 base, the J end by 4 bases, with 19 bases between. In DNA, the CDR3 is TGCGCCAGCAGCTTGTTCCCGGGACTGCTCAGCGCAGATACGCAGTATTTT. Translating it yields CASSLFPGLLSADTQYF.

The J gene is TRBJ2-1, the V gene TRBV7-9, with D tentatively TRBD2 (7 bases). Germline lookup yields CDR1 SEHNR and CDR2 FQNEAQ (reference sequence). Trimming left V 5 bases short and J 5 bases short, with 16 bases between. The length of the CDR3 is 15 residues. CDR3 loop: CASSGTRGGNNEQFF. The CDR3, as DNA: TGTGCCAGCAGCGGCACCAGGGGAGGGAACAATGAGCAGTTCTTC. Filled out from reference TRBV7-9 and TRBJ2-1, the complete variable domain reads DTGVSQNPRHKITKRGQNVTFRCDPISEHNRLYWYRQTLGQGPEFLTYFQNEAQLEKSRLLSDRFSAERPKGSFSTLEIQRTEQGDSAMYLCASSGTRGGNNEQFFGPGTRLTVL.

This clone showed up just a few times. The chain carries TRBV18 and TRBJ1-2; possibly TRBD1 for D (5 bases). CDR3 length: 15 residues. From germline, CDR1 is KGHSH and CDR2 LQKENI. V lost 5 bases, J lost 0 bases, and 13 bases lay in between. In DNA, the CDR3 is TGTGCCAGCTCAGCAAGCTCGACAGCTAACTATGGCTACACCTTC. Amino acids: CASSASSTANYGYTF.

The chain uses TRBV29-1 and TRBJ2-5; 9 bases align to TRBD2. The J call may be in error: the DNA end matches TRBJ2-7 better. Germline lookup yields CDR1 SQVTM and CDR2 ANQGSEA. This CDR3 is 13 amino acids long. The CDR3 loop reads CSVVRLAGTEQYF. The CDR3 nucleotides read TGCAGCGTTGTGCGGCTAGCGGGGACCGAGCAGTACTTC.

The gene calls are TRBV6-4 and TRBJ2-1; 13 bases are a match to TRBD2. The germline gives CDR1 MRHNA, CDR2 SNTAGT. The CDR3 is made up of 18 amino acids. J lost 7 bases, V lost 5 bases, and 14 bases had no gene match. In nucleotides, the CDR3 is TGTGCCAGCAGTCCCCAACAACTAGCGGGAGGGAGTAGGAATGAGCAGTTCTTC. Translation gives CASSPQQLAGGSRNEQFF.

This clone was seen only once. The gene calls are TRBV7-8 and TRBJ1-2; D remains ambiguous. The CDR3 has 14 amino acids. Trimming removed 1 base from V and 5 bases from J, with 11 bases in between. Germline V gene data show CDR1 as SGHVS and CDR2 as FQNEAQ. CDR3 bases: TGTGCCAGCAGCTTAGATCCAGAAGGGTATGGCTACACCTTC. Translation gives CASSLDPEGYGYTF.

V usage is TRBV2 and J usage is TRBJ2-1; possibly TRBD2 for D (5 bases). Per the germline V gene, CDR1 is SNHLY and CDR2 is FYNNEI. The V and J ends lost 5 bases and 4 bases respectively, with 9 bases between them. This CDR3 is built from 13 residues. The CDR3 reads CASSKDFYNEQFF. In DNA form, the CDR3 reads TGTGCCAGCAGTAAGGACTTTTACAATGAGCAGTTCTTC.

This clone was seen only once. CDR3 sequence reads: CASSKGQRGAYGYTF. The CDR3 region has the DNA TGTGCCAGCAGTAAGGGACAGAGGGGCGCCTATGGCTACACCTTC. The rearrangement uses TRBV6-6 and TRBJ1-2, with 7 bases lining up with TRBD1. Germline trimming cut 5 bases from V and 4 bases from J; bases unmatched to any gene: 10. The CDR3 consists of 15 residues. Germline CDR1 and CDR2: MNHNY and SVGAGI (reference sequence).

The chain is built from TRBV14 and TRBJ2-1; no clear D gene. Trimming took off 4 bases at V and 9 bases at J, with 16 bases between the two ends. The CDR3 contains 14 residues. Germline loops: CDR1 SGHDN, CDR2 FVKESK. The CDR3 loop is CASSPARARGEQFF. Written as DNA, the CDR3 is TGTGCCAGCAGCCCCGCCCGGGCCCGAGGTGAGCAGTTCTTC.